This T cell receptor (beta chain) is from a study of breast tumors, draining lymph nodes, adjacent tissues. This clonotype was seen ten or more times. Its antigen is undetermined. Findings and caveats of the study: Tumor repertoires ranked between lymph nodes and nontumor tissue in diversity, with V and J gene preferences. Tumor T cell lymph node origin was a supported hypothesis, not proven. Findings are consistent with lymph node origin and intratumoral expansion of most tumor T cells. Tumor and nontumor repertoires were significantly more similar in luminal-like than in basal-like breast cancer.

MiXCR was run by TCRdb on the multiplex PCR reads, yielding one entry per CDR3 protein. The table has under 250,000 distinct CDR3 sequences, approximately 29% seen once; the top ten hold about 1.4%. Germline V gene data show CDR1 as SNHLY and CDR2 as FYNNEI. Trimming pared 5 bases from V and 1 base from J, leaving 9 bases between. The CDR3 sequence is 15 residues long. Samples came from axillary lymph nodes draining the breast cancer. The V call is TRBV2, the J call TRBJ1-6; D unresolved. Material for sequencing was axillary lymph node tissue. The sequence was obtained from a female donor with breast cancer. Some clones in this sample may be carry-over from other donors' samples. The CDR3 region has the DNA TGTGCCAGCAGTCTCCGGGTGTCCTATAATTCACCCCTCCACTTT. This encodes CASSLRVSYNSPLHF.